One sample yielded the 16 T cell receptor beta chains listed below, sequenced in a study of CD8+CD57+ T cells in acquired aplastic anemia (dated by TCRdb to the late 2010s). Patients chosen for sequencing had shown expansion of CD8+CD57+ cells by flow cytometry. Sequencing instrument: Illumina HiSeq 2000. Profiling of TCR beta VDJ combinations and CDR3 sequences used genomic DNA as the template. In-frame beta chains were kept once TCRdb had trimmed the public reads at Q25 with fastp and called clones with MiXCR. Every CDR3 protein is listed once, alongside the most common genes and DNA of its rows. The sample table holds approximately 190,000 distinct CDR3 sequences, of which roughly half were seen once. Around 8.8% of the sample lies in the top ten. The source material was sorted CD4+, CD8+, or CD8+CD57+ T cells (not recorded which) from PBMCs. These receptors were taken from a human donor with aplastic anemia.

This clonotype was detected ten times or more. This sequence joins TRBV29-1 and TRBJ1-1, with a weak D call TRBD1 (5 bases). Germline values: CDR1 SQVTM, CDR2 ANQGSEA. Deletions cut 7 bases from V and 1 base from J, with 13 bases between. CDR3 size: 13 residues. The CDR3, as DNA: TGCAGCGGGGGGGGAGGATCGAACACTGAAGCTTTCTTT. It translates to CSGGGGSNTEAFF.

V and J are TRBV2 and TRBJ2-7; tentative D call: TRBD2 (5 bases). The germline V gene has CDR1 SNHLY and CDR2 FYNNEI. This CDR3 is 15 amino acids long. With 2 bases removed from V and 4 bases from J, the gap between germline ends came to 15 bases. The CDR3 protein is CASSEFGESGYEQYF. The CDR3 bases are TGTGCCAGCAGTGAATTTGGGGAATCGGGATACGAGCAGTACTTC.

This clonotype was seen ten or more times. In nucleotides, the CDR3 is TGCGCCAGCAGCTCTCAATACAATGAGCAGTTCTTC. It codes for CASSSQYNEQFF. The gene calls are TRBV5-1 and TRBJ2-1; no clear D. Trimming took 3 bases from V and 4 from J, leaving 5 bases between them. The germline CDR1 and CDR2 sequences are SGHRS and YFSETQ. The CDR3 is 12 amino acids.

Only a few counts were recorded for this clonotype. The chain combines TRBV7-9 with TRBJ2-7; D gene ambiguous. The CDR3 is 13 residues long. Germline lookup yields CDR1 SEHNR and CDR2 FQNEAQ (reference sequence). V was trimmed by 5 bases and J by 0 bases, leaving 8 bases between them. The CDR3 nucleotides read TGTGCCAGCAGCAACAGTCGCTCCTACGAGCAGTACTTC. Its protein is CASSNSRSYEQYF.

This clonotype showed up many times. The chain has TRBV12-3 or TRBV12-4 and TRBJ2-1; weak D call: TRBD1 (5 bases). V was trimmed by 3 bases and J by 9 bases, leaving 12 bases between them. This CDR3 has 13 amino acids. CDR3 coding DNA: TGTGCCAGCAGTTTGGTGACAGTCCGTGAGCAGTTCTTC. Protein product: CASSLVTVREQFF.

This clonotype was seen just once. The chain combines TRBV29-1 with TRBJ2-7; 7 nucleotides line up with TRBD2. The CDR3 contains 18 residues. Germline loops: CDR1 SQVTM, CDR2 ANQGSEA. The CDR3 DNA reads TGCAGTGCTAGGGAGGGAGTGGCGGGGGTTTCCAACTCCTACGAGCAGTACTTC. Its translation: CSAREGVAGVSNSYEQYF.

This clonotype was seen many times. The chain joins TRBV24-1 to TRBJ2-7; 7 bases align to TRBD1. V lost 1 base, J lost 7 bases, and 9 bases stayed unmatched. The CDR3 is 15 residues long. Germline CDR1 and CDR2: KGHDR and SFDVKD. The CDR3 DNA sequence: TGTGCCACCAGTGATTTCTTACAGGGGTTGGGAGAGCAGTACTTC. It yields the protein CATSDFLQGLGEQYF.

A few counts support this clonotype. Possible read error: a much larger clone is one base away. This rearrangement joins TRBV12-3 or TRBV12-4 to TRBJ1-1; D uncertain. The CDR3 loop spans 11 amino acids. The CDR3 loop is CASRGIRKALF. The DNA for the CDR3 is TGTGCCAGCAGGGGGATAAGAAAAGCTCTCTTT.

This clonotype has ten or more counts. A much larger clone lies a single base off, so this may be a read error. The V gene is TRBV24-1, the J gene TRBJ1-2, with D maybe TRBD1 (5 bases). This CDR3 contains 13 residues. Germline loops: CDR1 KGHDR, CDR2 SFDVKD. This CDR3 reads CATSDKTAYGHTF. Written as DNA, the CDR3 is TGTGCCACCAGTGATAAGACAGCCTATGGCCACACCTTC.

There are many counts of this clonotype. The rearrangement links TRBV19 to TRBJ1-5; TRBD1 matches at 8 bases. Germline assignment: CDR1 LNHDA and CDR2 SQIVND (reference sequence). Trimming took 9 bases from V and 2 from J; bases not matched to a gene: 9. This CDR3 contains 15 residues. The CDR3 DNA follows: TGTGCCAGCAGACAGGGGTTTGCGGGCAATCAGCCCCAGCATTTT. Its protein product is CASRQGFAGNQPQHF.

This clonotype came up once. A much larger clonotype is one base distant, so this may be a read error. The chain employs TRBV7-2 and TRBJ1-4, with unresolved D. In germline, CDR1 is SGHTA, CDR2 FQGNSA. The CDR3 has 8 residues. CDR3 protein: CARCKLLF. The CDR3 region has the DNA TGTGCCAGGTGTAAACTGCTTTTT.

The rearrangement uses TRBV24-1 and TRBJ2-1; 7 bases line up with TRBD2. This CDR3 spans 15 amino acids. CDR1 and CDR2 from the germline V gene are KGHDR and SFDVKD. V trimming: 3 bases; J trimming: 7 bases; junction bases outside the gene matches: 8. CDR3 nucleotide sequence: TGTGCCACCAGTGATCCCGGGAGGTCGGGGAATGAGCAGTTCTTC. Protein product: CATSDPGRSGNEQFF.

This clonotype appeared many times. This chain links TRBV19 with TRBJ1-1; weak D call: TRBD1 (6 bases). There are 15 residues in the CDR3. Per the germline V gene, CDR1 is LNHDA and CDR2 is SQIVND (reference sequence). Trimming shortened V by 6 bases and J by 2 bases, and 16 bases separated the two germline ends. The CDR3 DNA follows: TGTGCCAGTAGCCCCAGGGGAGGTGGTAACACTGAAGCTTTCTTT. As protein: CASSPRGGGNTEAFF. Looking up the rest from reference TRBV19 and TRBJ1-1 gives the full variable domain: DGGITQSPKYLFRKEGQNVTLSCEQNLNHDAMYWYRQDPGQGLRLIYYSQIVNDFQKGDIAEGYSVSREKKESFPLTVTSAQKNPTAFYLCASSPRGGGNTEAFFGQGTRLTVV.

This clonotype was detected ten times or more. This chain links TRBV6-5 with TRBJ2-7; D might be TRBD1 (5 bases). The CDR3 has 14 residues. The germline gives CDR1 MNHEY, CDR2 SVGAGI. V lost 5 bases and J 2 bases, leaving 13 bases between the germline ends. The DNA of the CDR3 is TGTGCCAGCAGTAACGTCAGGGTCCCCTACGAGCAGTACTTC. Its translation: CASSNVRVPYEQYF.

This clonotype has at least ten counts. The V gene is TRBV19, the J gene TRBJ1-5; no definite D call. Trimming took off 1 base at V and 1 base at J, with 5 bases between the two ends. Per the germline V gene, CDR1 is LNHDA and CDR2 is SQIVND (reference sequence). The CDR3 sequence is 14 residues long. The CDR3 loop reads CASSIGWSNQPQHF. The CDR3 DNA reads as TGTGCCAGTAGTATAGGGTGGAGCAATCAGCCCCAGCATTTT.

On this clonotype itself: One end of the junction does not line up with germline, which may come from a read error. The chain joins TRBV5-1 to TRBJ1-1, with D possibly TRBD1 on 5 matching bases. Germline V gene sequence: CDR1 SGHRS, CDR2 YFSETQ. CDR3 length: 16 residues. The DNA for the CDR3 is TGCGCCATCAGCGCGACACCGGGTTGGGGGTACACTGAAGCTTTCTTT. This sequence encodes CAISATPGWGYTEAFF.